Presented here are 21 T cell receptor beta chains from one specimen sequenced in a study of T cells in localized non-small cell lung cancer. The data were produced by immunoSEQ multiplex PCR, yet TCRdb's version contains in-frame clones alone and is incomplete. Seen here are over 45,000 clones, 60% to 80% observed once, and the top ten hold about 17%. Specimen: peripheral blood, collected before any cancer treatment. The receptor source for this set is a man aged 40-75 years with stage I squamous cell lung carcinoma.

The V gene is TRBV5-1, the J gene TRBJ2-3, with a weak D call TRBD2 (6 bases). The CDR3 has 16 residues. The V end was cut by 1 base, the J end by 3 bases, with 15 bases between. Germline CDR1 is SGHRS and CDR2 is YFSETQ. The CDR3 loop reads CASSLNAGKVTDTQYF. CDR3 coding DNA: TGCGCCAGCAGCTTGAACGCGGGGAAAGTTACAGATACGCAGTATTTT.

The sample holds a few counts of this clone. The rearrangement joins TRBV7-2 to TRBJ1-3, with TRBD1 as a possible D gene (5 bases). V lost 6 bases to trimming and J lost 0 bases, with 12 bases between them. CDR1 SGHTA and CDR2 FQGNSA come from the germline V gene. The CDR3 sequence is 15 residues long. CDR3 region: CASSWDRSSGNTIYF. DNA for the CDR3: TGTGCCAGCAGTTGGGACCGAAGCTCTGGAAACACCATATATTTT.

The chain recombines TRBV6-1 with TRBJ1-2, with TRBD1 as a possible D gene (6 bases). Germline V gene sequence: CDR1 MNHNS, CDR2 SASEGT. Trimming shortened V by 6 bases and J by 4 bases, and 12 bases separated the two germline ends. The CDR3 runs to 13 residues. The CDR3 here is CASSGQSTYGYTF. The CDR3 coding sequence is TGTGCCAGCAGCGGACAGTCAACCTATGGCTACACCTTC.

The V call is TRBV9, the J call TRBJ2-3; 12 bases align to TRBD2. V lost 3 bases to trimming and J lost 6 bases; unmatched junction nucleotides: 8. CDR1 is SGDLS and CDR2 is YYNGEE in the germline V gene. This CDR3 has 16 residues. The CDR3 loop is CASSEGLAGLLDTQYF. The CDR3 nucleotides read TGTGCCAGCAGCGAAGGACTAGCGGGGCTCCTTGATACGCAGTATTTT.

V is TRBV10-3 and J is TRBJ2-1; 12 nucleotides align to TRBD2. This CDR3 contains 17 residues. V shed 3 bases, J shed 3 bases, and the junction held 6 bases outside the gene matches. CDR1 and CDR2 from the germline V gene are ENHRY and SYGVKD. The CDR3 DNA is TGTGCCATCAGTGATAAGGGACTAGCGGGCGACTACAATGAGCAGTTCTTC. It encodes CAISDKGLAGDYNEQFF.

This chain uses TRBV29-1 with TRBJ2-5; TRBD1 matches at 9 bases. The V gene end was trimmed by 5 bases and the J gene end by 3 bases; junction bases not matched to a gene: 4. Per germline, CDR1 SQVTM and CDR2 ANQGSEA. This CDR3 has 13 residues. The CDR3 DNA is TGCAGCGTTCGCACAGGGGGCAAAGAGACCCAGTACTTC. Translated: CSVRTGGKETQYF.

The rearrangement joins TRBV7-8 to TRBJ2-5; 7 nucleotides line up with TRBD1. Germline CDR1 SGHVS, CDR2 FQNEAQ. Trimming removed 5 bases from V and 4 bases from J; junction bases left unmatched: 13. This CDR3 has 16 amino acids. The DNA for the CDR3 is TGTGCCAGCAGCCCGGGGACAGTACCGGCCAGAGAGACCCAGTACTTC. Amino acids: CASSPGTVPARETQYF.

The V gene is TRBV9, the J gene TRBJ1-6, with a weak D call TRBD1 (5 bases). Germline CDR1 is SGDLS and CDR2 is YYNGEE. V was trimmed by 7 bases and J by 9 bases, leaving 14 bases between them. This CDR3 has 13 residues. CDR3 sequence reads: CASAARVGSPLHF. CDR3 DNA sequence: TGTGCCAGCGCCGCCAGGGTGGGTTCACCCCTCCACTTT.

The chain links TRBV27 to TRBJ1-5; 8 nucleotides agree with TRBD1. The CDR3 sequence is 15 residues long. The germline V gene encodes CDR1 MNHEY and CDR2 SMNVEV (reference sequence). J lost 5 bases, V lost 5 bases, and 8 bases had no gene match. The CDR3 DNA reads as TGTGCCAGCAGTCCCATACCGACAGGGGATCAGCCCCAGCATTTT. Amino acid sequence: CASSPIPTGDQPQHF.

This clone is a singleton in its sample. This chain links TRBV29-1 with TRBJ2-5; D perhaps matches TRBD1 (5 bases). Trimming shortened V by 3 bases and J by 5 bases, and 19 bases separated the two germline ends. This CDR3 region has 15 residues. Germline V gives CDR1 SQVTM, CDR2 ANQGSEA. The CDR3 sequence: CSVDSAQARSETQYF. The CDR3 DNA reads TGCAGCGTTGATTCGGCACAGGCCAGATCGGAGACCCAGTACTTC.

Comment on this clone: A read error may produce the germline difference seen at one junction end. CDR3 residues: CASSVDRGPYNEQFF. The CDR3 bases are TGTGCCAGCAGCGTAGACAGGGGGCCCTACAATGAGCAGTTCTTC. The chain couples TRBV11-2 to TRBJ2-1; 10 nucleotides match TRBD1. This CDR3 comprises 15 residues. Per germline, CDR1 SGHAT and CDR2 FQNNGV.

This clone appeared a few times. This chain joins TRBV7-8 and TRBJ1-5, with unresolved D. The germline V gene encodes CDR1 SGHVS and CDR2 FQNEAQ. The CDR3 totals 12 residues. Trimming took off 5 bases at V and 4 bases at J, with 6 bases between the two ends. The CDR3 coding sequence is TGTGCCAGCAGCCTTCCGAATCAGCCCCAGCATTTT. This translates into CASSLPNQPQHF.

This clone was recorded once. The gene calls are TRBV28 and TRBJ1-5; 11 nucleotides agree with TRBD1. The CDR3 is 16 amino acids. Losses at the gene ends were 7 bases for V and 6 bases for J; bases not matched to a gene: 11. Germline V gene lookup returns CDR1 MDHEN and CDR2 SYDVKM. CDR3 DNA: TGTGCCAGCACCCTAGGGGGACAGGGGGGAGGTCAGCCCCAGCATTTT. It translates to CASTLGGQGGGQPQHF.

The chain employs TRBV30 and TRBJ1-1, with D perhaps TRBD1 (5 bases). The CDR3 length is 13 residues. The V end lost 0 bases, the J end lost 10 bases, and 15 bases lay between the germline ends. Germline values: CDR1 GTSNPN, CDR2 SVGIG (reference sequence). The CDR3 DNA reads TGTGCCTGGAGTGTACTTGGGGGAGGGAGAGCTTTCTTT. It encodes CAWSVLGGGRAFF.

The gene calls are TRBV2 and TRBJ1-3; D ambiguous. The V gene lost 5 bases and the J gene lost 4 bases, with 15 bases spanning the gap. CDR1 SNHLY and CDR2 FYNNEI come from the germline V gene. The CDR3 runs 15 residues. The CDR3 loop reads CASSPTPRQGNTIYF. The CDR3 nucleotides are TGTGCCAGCAGTCCCACCCCTCGGCAGGGAAACACCATATATTTT. Full variable domain (rest looked up from reference TRBV2 and TRBJ1-3): EPEVTQTPSHQVTQMGQEVILRCVPISNHLYFYWYRQILGQKVEFLVSFYNNEISEKSEIFDDQFSVERPDGSNFTLKIRSTKLEDSAMYFCASSPTPRQGNTIYFGEGSWLTVV.

The chain recombines TRBV2 with TRBJ1-1; TRBD1 matches at 8 bases. Trimming at V came to 10 bases and at J to 1 base, leaving 11 bases not matched to a gene. Germline assignment: CDR1 SNHLY and CDR2 FYNNEI. The CDR3 contains 15 residues. The CDR3: CATRSRGRGNTEAFF. In DNA, the CDR3 is TGTGCCACCCGATCCAGGGGGCGCGGGAACACTGAAGCTTTCTTT.

The chain is built from TRBV5-1 and TRBJ2-2, with D uncertain. Germline V gives CDR1 SGHRS, CDR2 YFSETQ. V gave up 1 base and J gave up 3 bases, with 10 bases separating them. This CDR3 has 15 residues. CDR3 loop: CASSLYGSDTGELFF. CDR3 DNA sequence: TGCGCCAGCAGCTTGTATGGCAGTGACACCGGGGAGCTGTTTTTT.

In this sample, this clone turned up once. The CDR3, as DNA: TGTGCCGCGGCGTTGAGGAGGTCCACTGAAGCTTTCTTT. Translating gives CAAALRRSTEAFF. The chain is built from TRBV28 and TRBJ1-1; D gene unclear. Trimming removed 11 bases at V and 4 bases at J, with 17 bases between. The germline V gene encodes CDR1 MDHEN and CDR2 SYDVKM. The CDR3 runs 13 residues.

V and J are TRBV10-3 and TRBJ2-3; TRBD1 agrees at 8 bases. Germline-derived CDR1 and CDR2 are ENHRY and SYGVKD. Unmatched junction bases numbered 7, after V lost 5 bases and J lost 3 bases. CDR3 length equals 15 residues. In nucleotides, the CDR3 is TGTGCCATCAGTACCGGGACAGGCTGGACAGATACGCAGTATTTT. Its translation is CAISTGTGWTDTQYF.

For the CDR3, the DNA is TGTGCCAGCAGCGTGGGACAGGGTGTGGTGAACACTGAAGCTTTCTTT. It codes for CASSVGQGVVNTEAFF. The chain has TRBV11-2 and TRBJ1-1; 9 bases match TRBD1. With V trimmed by 5 bases and J by 0 bases, 7 bases remained unmatched. Germline V CDR1 and CDR2: SGHAT, FQNNGV. The length of the CDR3 is 16 residues.

The V call is TRBV4-1, the J call TRBJ2-3; maybe TRBD2 (7 bases). The germline V and J ends were trimmed by 4 bases and 6 bases, with 14 bases remaining between them. This CDR3 has 14 residues. Germline V gene data show CDR1 as MGHRA and CDR2 as YSYEKL. CDR3 residues: CASSLGLRGDTQYF. The CDR3 DNA follows: TGCGCCAGCAGCCTGGGACTAAGGGGGGATACGCAGTATTTT.